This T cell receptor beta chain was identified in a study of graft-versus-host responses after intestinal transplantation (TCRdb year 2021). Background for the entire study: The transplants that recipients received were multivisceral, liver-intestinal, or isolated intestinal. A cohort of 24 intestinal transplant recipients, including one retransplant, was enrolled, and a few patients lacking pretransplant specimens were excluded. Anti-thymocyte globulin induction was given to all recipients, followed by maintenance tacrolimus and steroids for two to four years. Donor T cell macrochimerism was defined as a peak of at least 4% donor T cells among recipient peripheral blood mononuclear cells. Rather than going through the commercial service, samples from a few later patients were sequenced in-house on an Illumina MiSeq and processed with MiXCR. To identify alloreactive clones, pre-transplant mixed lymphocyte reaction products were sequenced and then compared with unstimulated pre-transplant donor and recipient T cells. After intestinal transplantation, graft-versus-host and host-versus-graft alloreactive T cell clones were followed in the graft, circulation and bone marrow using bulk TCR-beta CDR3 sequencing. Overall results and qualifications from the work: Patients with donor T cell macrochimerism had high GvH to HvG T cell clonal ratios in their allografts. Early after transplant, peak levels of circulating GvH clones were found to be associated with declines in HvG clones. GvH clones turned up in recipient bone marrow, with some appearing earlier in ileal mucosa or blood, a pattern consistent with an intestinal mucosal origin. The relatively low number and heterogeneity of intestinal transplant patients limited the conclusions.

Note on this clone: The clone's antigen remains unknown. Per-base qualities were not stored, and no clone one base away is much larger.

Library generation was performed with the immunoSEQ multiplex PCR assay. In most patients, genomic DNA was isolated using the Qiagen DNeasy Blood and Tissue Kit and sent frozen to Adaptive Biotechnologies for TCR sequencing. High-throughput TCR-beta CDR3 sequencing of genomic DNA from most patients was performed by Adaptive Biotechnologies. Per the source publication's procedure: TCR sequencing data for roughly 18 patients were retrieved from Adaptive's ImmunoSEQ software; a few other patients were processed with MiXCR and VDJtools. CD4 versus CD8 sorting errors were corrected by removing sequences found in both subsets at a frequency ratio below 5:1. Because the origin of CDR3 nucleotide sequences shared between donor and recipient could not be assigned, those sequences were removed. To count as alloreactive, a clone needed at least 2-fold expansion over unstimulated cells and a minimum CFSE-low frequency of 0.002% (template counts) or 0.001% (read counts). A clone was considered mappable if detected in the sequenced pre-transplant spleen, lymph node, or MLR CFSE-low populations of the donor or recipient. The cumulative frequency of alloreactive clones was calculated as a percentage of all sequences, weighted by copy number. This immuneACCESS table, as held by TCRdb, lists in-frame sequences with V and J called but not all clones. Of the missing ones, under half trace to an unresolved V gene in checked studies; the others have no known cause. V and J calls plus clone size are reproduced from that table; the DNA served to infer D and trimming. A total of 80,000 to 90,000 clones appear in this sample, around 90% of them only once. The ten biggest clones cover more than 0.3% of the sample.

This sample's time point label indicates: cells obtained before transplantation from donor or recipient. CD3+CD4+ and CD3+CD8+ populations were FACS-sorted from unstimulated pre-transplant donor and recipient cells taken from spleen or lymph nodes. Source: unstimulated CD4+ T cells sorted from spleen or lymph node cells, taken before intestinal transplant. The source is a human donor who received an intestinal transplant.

CDR3 region: CASSVAGLNTEAFF. The DNA reads TGTGCCAGCAGCGTAGCTGGCTTGAACACTGAAGCTTTCTTT. This sequence uses TRBV9 and TRBJ1-1; confidence is insufficient to name the D gene. The CDR3 sequence holds 14 residues, the cysteine and phenylalanine included. The entry retains the CDR3 DNA only, 42 bases that are in frame from base 1. CDR1 and CDR2 (SGDLS, YYNGEE) derive from the germline V gene. V loses 0 bases of germline sequence and J loses 0 bases, and the interval between the two ends is 6 bases.